Listed here is a single T cell receptor beta chain. Its antigen is undetermined. The sample comes from a study of T cell responses to AZD1222 COVID-19 vaccine. Findings and caveats of the study: The donors showed a predominance of white British ancestry and of females, with possible underestimation of clonal diversity. No repertoire was sampled before or during the peak T cell response, only after it. At 160-218 and 743-854, vaccine-associated CD4 TCRs were dominant, and they spanned spike.

The CDR3 runs 15 residues. Per germline, CDR1 SGDLS and CDR2 YYNGEE. V lost 3 bases, J lost 6 bases, and 15 bases lay in between. Profiled with immunoSEQ multiplex PCR; TCRdb holds only in-frame clones, not every one. The sample holds approximately 42,000 clones, approximately 89% seen once. It was second doses at about 4 or about 12 weeks that were pooled. Sequencing was performed on peripheral blood, taken 28 days after the second AZD1222 dose. The TCR originated in an adult who received the AZD1222 COVID-19 vaccine. The chain couples TRBV9 to TRBJ2-2; TRBD1 is a possible D gene (6 bases). CDR3 residues: CASSGTQGLPGELFF. In DNA, the CDR3 is TGTGCCAGCAGCGGTACCCAGGGGTTGCCCGGGGAGCTGTTTTTT.